The 9 T cell receptor beta chains below were found in one sample sequenced in a study of cytomegalovirus exposure and HLA in healthy donors. A multiplex PCR was run with 60 Vbeta primers and 13 Jbeta primers. TCRdb keeps only in-frame clones here, not all; method: immunoSEQ multiplex PCR. In the table there are around 78,000 clones, less than 75% of which are singletons. The material sequenced was PBMCs. The receptors originated from a man younger than 45 in good health and CMV-seropositive.

The genes are TRBV6-5 and TRBJ1-1; D perhaps matches TRBD1 (5 bases). The V gene's germline CDR1 is MNHEY and CDR2 SVGAGI. Trimming took 5 bases from V and 11 from J, leaving 21 bases between them. The CDR3 consists of 14 residues. The CDR3 DNA sequence: TGTGCCAGCAGTCGCTCTCTCACGGGGGATAAGGCTTTCTTT. This gives the protein CASSRSLTGDKAFF.

This chain uses TRBV20-1 with TRBJ2-3; D gene ambiguous. Trimming took off 5 bases at V and 5 bases at J, with 8 bases between the two ends. Germline loops: CDR1 DFQATT, CDR2 SNEGSKA (reference sequence). The CDR3 runs 11 residues. The CDR3 spells CSARLVDTQYF. DNA of the CDR3: TGCAGTGCTCGACTTGTAGATACGCAGTATTTT.

The J gene is TRBJ1-3, the V gene TRBV2; D not resolved. The germline V gene has CDR1 SNHLY and CDR2 FYNNEI. The CDR3 contains 14 residues. V lost 5 bases, J lost 0 bases, and 8 bases lay in between. CDR3 loop: CASSPESSGNTIYF. The CDR3 DNA reads as TGTGCCAGCAGTCCGGAGAGCTCTGGAAACACCATATATTTT.

The V call is TRBV7-9, the J call TRBJ2-1; D gene uncertain. V was clipped by 0 bases and J by 4 bases, with 4 bases between them. The CDR3 is made up of 13 amino acids. Germline CDR1 and CDR2: SEHNR and FQNEAQ (reference sequence). CDR3 in amino acids: CASSLASYNEQFF. CDR3 sequence (DNA): TGTGCCAGCAGCTTAGCTTCGTACAATGAGCAGTTCTTC.

This clone was observed a handful of times. J is TRBJ1-1 and V is TRBV6-4, with no clear D. The CDR3 covers 14 residues. V was clipped by 6 bases and J by 1 base, with 12 bases between them. The germline V gene has CDR1 MRHNA and CDR2 SNTAGT. CDR3 sequence: CASRTAGGNTEAFF. The CDR3 nucleotides are TGTGCCAGCAGGACCGCGGGAGGGAACACTGAAGCTTTCTTT.

This chain joins TRBV2 and TRBJ2-5; D gene unclear. The last part of the DNA fits TRBJ2-7 better; the J call may be wrong. CDR1 is SNHLY and CDR2 is FYNNEI in the germline V gene. This CDR3 comprises 12 residues. In nucleotides, the CDR3 is TGTGCCAGCAGTGAAGCGTCCTACGAGCAGTACTTC. Its translation is CASSEASYEQYF.

This clone occurred a few times. The V and J genes are TRBV6-5 and TRBJ1-6, with 7 bases aligning to TRBD1. After removal of 10 bases from V and 7 bases from J, the junction contained 7 bases not matched to a gene. This CDR3 is built from 13 residues. Germline-derived CDR1 and CDR2 are MNHEY and SVGAGI. CDR3 protein: CATQGGMNSPLHF. In DNA, the CDR3 is TGTGCCACCCAAGGGGGCATGAATTCACCCCTCCACTTT.

The chain recombines TRBV2 with TRBJ2-1, with 8 bases matching TRBD2. CDR3 length equals 13 residues. J was trimmed by 3 bases and V by 6 bases; bases with no gene match: 1. Germline values: CDR1 SNHLY, CDR2 FYNNEI. DNA of the CDR3: TGTGCCAGCAGAGGGACTAGCTACAATGAGCAGTTCTTC. This codes for CASRGTSYNEQFF.

J is TRBJ2-1 and V is TRBV5-1; D possibly corresponds to TRBD2 (6 bases). The CDR3 spans 15 residues. Trimming cost V 3 bases and J 7 bases, with 17 bases left between them. Germline V gene data show CDR1 as SGHRS and CDR2 as YFSETQ. The CDR3 is CASSWLDGGANEQFF. The CDR3 DNA reads as TGCGCCAGCAGCTGGCTGGACGGCGGGGCAAATGAGCAGTTCTTC. Looking up the rest from reference TRBV5-1 and TRBJ2-1 gives the full variable domain: KAGVTQTPRYLIKTRGQQVTLSCSPISGHRSVSWYQQTPGQGLQFLFEYFSETQRNKGNFPGRFSGRQFSNSRSEMNVSTLELGDSALYLCASSWLDGGANEQFFGPGTRLTVL.